This T cell receptor (beta chain) came from a study of T cells after yellow fever vaccination. Study results and limitations: The study found a weaker secondary response that peaked faster, day 5 versus 15. At 95% to 96% for CD4 and 75% to 90% for CD8, most primary-vaccination clones showed up again after the booster. FACS-sorted repertoires might harbor abundant contaminating clonotypes from the bulk population.

There are many counts of this clonotype. The antigen remains unidentified. This CDR3 spans 14 amino acids. V lost 4 bases to trimming and J lost 2 bases, with 13 bases between them. Germline values: CDR1 SGHRS, CDR2 YFSETQ. Conversion of TCR transcripts into cDNA relied on 5'RACE template switching, which added a universal primer site and UMIs. TCRdb re-derived calls from the 5' RACE reads in MiXCR, one entry per CDR3 protein. The table lists around 250,000 distinct CDR3 sequences, over 4.5% of them singletons. The sequence derives from a man between 18 and 29 years old who received the YFV17D yellow fever vaccine. The chain recombines TRBV5-1 with TRBJ2-7; no reliable D call. Here the sequenced sample was CD4+ T cells sorted from PBMCs, taken on the day of the yellow fever booster vaccination. This chain's CDR3 is CASSRGTNTYEQYF. In nucleotides, the CDR3 is TGCGCCAGCAGCCGCGGAACGAACACCTACGAGCAGTACTTC.